This TCR beta chain comes out of a study of blood T cells in healthy people across ages. With a J-beta primer mix and a sample-barcoded 5' primer, a second PCR ran roughly 6 to 11 cycles. TCRdb fed the 5' RACE reads into MiXCR, producing one record per CDR3 protein. The data show 1.8 million or so distinct CDR3 sequences, roughly two fifths seen once. In germline, CDR1 is SGHTA, CDR2 FQGNSA. V trimming: 6 bases; J trimming: 4 bases; junction bases outside the gene matches: 6. This CDR3 comprises 16 residues. This clonotype was observed once. Its specificity is unknown. Points from the study as a whole: No conclusive comparison of naive versus antigen-experienced cells was possible with unsorted PBMCs.

Sequencing was carried out using blood. The V gene is TRBV7-2, the J gene TRBJ2-2; 12 bases match TRBD2. This receptor was obtained from a human donor in good health. The CDR3 nucleotides are TGTGCCAGCAGAACCACTAGCGGGGGGCGCACCGGGGAGCTGTTTTTT. This gives the protein CASRTTSGGRTGELFF.